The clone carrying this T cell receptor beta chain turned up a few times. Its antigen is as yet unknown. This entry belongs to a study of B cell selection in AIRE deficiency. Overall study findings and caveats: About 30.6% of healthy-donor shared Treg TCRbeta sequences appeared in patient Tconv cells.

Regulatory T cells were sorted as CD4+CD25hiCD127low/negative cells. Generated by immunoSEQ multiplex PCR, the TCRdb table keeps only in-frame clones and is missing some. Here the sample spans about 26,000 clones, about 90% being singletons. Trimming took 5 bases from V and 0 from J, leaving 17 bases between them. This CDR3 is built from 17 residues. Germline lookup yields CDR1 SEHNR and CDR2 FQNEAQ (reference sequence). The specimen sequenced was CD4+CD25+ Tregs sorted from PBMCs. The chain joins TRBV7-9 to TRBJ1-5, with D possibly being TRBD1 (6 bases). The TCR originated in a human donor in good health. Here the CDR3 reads CASSTGADSLSNQPQHF. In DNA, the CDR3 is TGTGCCAGCAGCACCGGGGCGGACAGTCTTAGCAATCAGCCCCAGCATTTT.